This passage covers 10 T cell receptor beta chains from one sample sequenced in a study of metastatic and nonmetastatic thyroid tumors. Each patient came to thyroid surgery without any prior treatment (of any kind). MiXCR reprocessed the PCR reads for TCRdb. Among some 90,000 clones listed, approximately 9% were seen once. The sample consisted of blood. The receptors here all came from a female donor with papillary thyroid cancer or a benign thyroid nodule (not recorded which). Some clones in this sample may be carry-over from other donors' samples.

Many counts were recorded for this clone. V gene TRBV27 combines with J gene TRBJ2-7; weak D call: TRBD2 (6 bases). The CDR3 extends over 15 amino acids. The germline V and J ends were trimmed by 3 bases and 3 bases, with 15 bases remaining between them. CDR1 is MNHEY, CDR2 SMNVEV, per germline (reference sequence). The DNA for the CDR3 is TGTGCCAGCAGTTTTAAGGAGGGTTTGGGCTACGAGCAGTACTTC. Its translation: CASSFKEGLGYEQYF.

With regard to this clone: One end of the junction is discordant with germline, which a read error may explain. The V call is TRBV6-1, the J call TRBJ2-2; a weak D match, TRBD1 (6 bases). The CDR3 totals 15 residues. CDR1 MNHNS and CDR2 SASEGT come from the germline V gene. The CDR3 nucleotides are TGTGCCAGCACTACACAGATCTGGGACACCTGGGAGCTGTTTTTT. Translated: CASTTQIWDTWELFF.

The rearrangement links TRBV20-1 to TRBJ1-2, with TRBD1 matching 10 bases. V shed 5 bases and J 8 bases; nucleotides not matched to a gene: 2. Per germline, CDR1 DFQATT and CDR2 SNEGSKA (reference sequence). CDR3 size: 11 residues. The CDR3 DNA reads as TGCAGTGCTGACAGGGGGCGCGGCTACACCTTC. Protein product: CSADRGRGYTF.

This clone was seen at least ten times. The chain joins TRBV6-4 to TRBJ2-2, with D perhaps matching TRBD1 or TRBD2 (6 bases each). Per germline, CDR1 MRHNA and CDR2 SNTAGT. V was pared by 4 bases and J by 3 bases, with 9 bases between. CDR3 length: 14 amino acids. The CDR3 loop is CASSAGGYTGELFF. The DNA of the CDR3 is TGTGCCAGCAGTGCCGGGGGCTACACCGGGGAGCTGTTTTTT.

This chain links TRBV6-6 with TRBJ2-3; 15 positions agree with TRBD2. V shed 4 bases and J 3 bases; nucleotides not matched to a gene: 5. In germline, CDR1 is MNHNY, CDR2 SVGAGI (reference sequence). The CDR3 is 17 residues long. CDR3 coding DNA: TGTGCCAGCAGTTCCGGACTAGCGGGGGGGAGAACAGATACGCAGTATTTT. This codes for CASSSGLAGGRTDTQYF.

The sample holds many counts of this clone. This rearrangement joins TRBV5-6 to TRBJ1-2; TRBD1 matches 12 bases. The CDR3 runs 14 residues. V lost 3 bases, J lost 4 bases, and 1 base stayed unmatched. Germline V gives CDR1 SGHDT, CDR2 YYEEEE. The CDR3 is CASSSGQGAYGYTF. In DNA, the CDR3 is TGTGCCAGCAGCTCGGGACAGGGGGCCTATGGCTACACCTTC.

In regard to this clone: Being one base from a much bigger clone, this may be a read error. Distinct nucleotide sequences in the sample also encode this CDR3. The V gene is TRBV19, the J gene TRBJ1-6; 7 bases line up with TRBD1. In germline, CDR1 is LNHDA, CDR2 SQIVND (reference sequence). The CDR3 contains 16 residues. The CDR3 DNA reads as TGTGCCAGTAGTACTTTGGGACAGCACCCGAATTCGCCCCTCCACTTT. It yields the protein CASSTLGQHPNSPLHF. The full variable domain, in which reference TRBV19 and TRBJ1-6 provide the parts outside the CDR3, is DGGITQSPKYLFRKEGQNVTLSCEQNLNHDAMYWYRQDPGQGLRLIYYSQIVNDFQKGDIAEGYSVSREKKESFPLTVTSAQKNPTAFYLCASSTLGQHPNSPLHFGNGTRLTVT.

This clone occurred many times. The genes are TRBV6-1 and TRBJ1-5; weak D call: TRBD1 (6 bases). V lost 5 bases, J lost 0 bases, and 14 bases lay in between. Germline V gene data show CDR1 as MNHNS and CDR2 as SASEGT. This CDR3 spans 16 amino acids. The CDR3 DNA reads TGTGCCAGCAGTATCTCCGGGACACTTAGCAATCAGCCCCAGCATTTT. This gives the protein CASSISGTLSNQPQHF.

This clone was counted many times. Since a much larger clone is just one base distant, this may be a read error. Other DNA sequences in the sample encode the same CDR3. This chain connects TRBV12-3 or TRBV12-4 to TRBJ1-3; D gene unclear. Trimming removed 0 bases at V and 4 bases at J, with 7 bases between. This CDR3 is built from 14 residues. The CDR3 region has the DNA TGTGCCAGCAGTTTAGCAGGGATAGGAAACACCATATATTTT. It yields the protein CASSLAGIGNTIYF.

This clone is termed medium-sized. V and J are TRBV27 and TRBJ1-5; D uncertain. The CDR3 is 12 residues long. V was pared by 6 bases and J by 4 bases, with 7 bases between. The V gene's germline CDR1 is MNHEY and CDR2 SMNVEV (reference sequence). The CDR3 coding sequence is TGTGCCAGCAGCGCGGGGAATCAGCCCCAGCATTTT. Translation: CASSAGNQPQHF.